Listed below are T cell receptor beta chains from one sample, sequenced in a study of blood T cell repertoires in COVID-19. Produced via immunoSEQ multiplex PCR; TCRdb's table is partial and in-frame only. The sample yields about 260,000 clones, 86% seen once. Sequenced sample: peripheral blood. These receptors all come from a man aged 25 to 45 with active or convalescent COVID-19. CDR3s include the opening cysteine and the closing phenylalanine or tryptophan. D genes are given only for firm matches. Only some rows state a clone size, as once, few, many or a class for expanded clones.

clone_size	d_call	j_call	v_call	cdr3_aa	cdr3_nt
NA	NA	TRBJ1-2	TRBV12-2	CASRLVWGRNGYTF	TGTGCAAGTCGCTTAGTCTGGGGGCGGAATGGCTACACCTTC
NA	NA	TRBJ2-3	TRBV6-6	CASSEPNRVTDTQYF	TGTGCCAGCAGCGAACCAAACAGGGTCACAGATACGCAGTATTTT
NA	NA	TRBJ2-3	TRBV21-1	CATIKTGSNTDTQYF	TGTGCCACCATTAAGACAGGCTCAAACACAGATACGCAGTATTTT
NA	NA	TRBJ1-1	TRBV24-1	CAPFPLGRDTEAFF	TGTGCCCCCTTTCCGCTCGGCAGGGACACTGAAGCTTTCTTT
few	TRBD1	TRBJ1-5	TRBV6-5	CASSTGTGAGRPQHF	TGTGCCAGCAGTACCGGGACAGGGGCGGGAAGGCCCCAGCATTTT
NA	NA	TRBJ1-1	TRBV5-1	CASSREVAEEAFF	TGCGCCAGCAGCCGGGAAGTGGCAGAAGAAGCTTTCTTT
NA	TRBD1	TRBJ1-5	TRBV6-2/TRBV6-3	CASSGQGVGNQPQHF	TGTGCCAGCAGCGGACAGGGGGTCGGCAATCAGCCCCAGCATTTT
NA	NA	TRBJ2-7	TRBV28	CASAGVTGPPEQYF	TGTGCCAGCGCGGGGGTGACAGGCCCACCCGAGCAGTACTTC
NA	NA	TRBJ2-3	TRBV3-1/TRBV3-2	CASSQRSSGPGDTQYF	TGTGCCAGCAGCCAAAGATCATCGGGTCCCGGAGATACGCAGTATTTT
NA	NA	TRBJ2-3	TRBV18	CASSPSHLASTDTQYF	TGTGCCAGCTCACCATCACATCTAGCTAGCACAGATACGCAGTATTTT
NA	TRBD1	TRBJ2-3	TRBV11-2	CASSFYGTGLGTDTQYF	TGTGCCAGCAGCTTTTATGGGACAGGGTTGGGCACAGATACGCAGTATTTT
NA	NA	TRBJ1-3	TRBV19	CASSMKGLAGNTIYF	TGTGCCAGTAGTATGAAGGGGCTAGCTGGAAACACCATATATTTT
NA	NA	TRBJ1-1	TRBV9	CASSVLTGASEAFF	TGTGCCAGCAGCGTACTCACAGGCGCTTCTGAAGCTTTCTTT
NA	TRBD1	TRBJ1-2	TRBV5-1	CASSFGRGPGDYGYTF	TGCGCCAGCAGCTTTGGCAGGGGGCCAGGGGACTATGGCTACACCTTC
once	NA	TRBJ1-5	TRBV6-1	CASSEREGRRLLQHF	TGTGCCAGCAGTGAACGGGAAGGCAGAAGACTTCTCCAGCATTTT
NA	NA	TRBJ2-5	TRBV6-6	CASSYSNIETQYF	TGTGCCAGCAGTTACTCGAACATAGAGACCCAGTACTTC
NA	NA	TRBJ1-1	TRBV11-2	CASSLDHGSPTEAFF	TGTGCCAGCAGCTTAGATCATGGCAGTCCCACTGAAGCTTTCTTT
NA	TRBD1	TRBJ1-6	TRBV5-1	CASSLATGGSNSPLHF	TGCGCCAGCAGCTTGGCGACAGGGGGCTCCAATTCACCCCTCCACTTT
NA	NA	TRBJ1-1	TRBV4-2	CASSQETRQNTEAFF	TGTGCCAGCAGCCAAGAAACGAGGCAAAACACTGAAGCTTTCTTT
NA	NA	TRBJ1-1	TRBV10-3	CAIRAGDTEAFF	TGTGCCATCAGGGCAGGGGACACTGAAGCTTTCTTT
NA	NA	TRBJ2-3	TRBV4-3	CASSQVMAIKSPQYF	TGCGCCAGCAGCCAAGTGATGGCCATCAAGTCCCCGCAGTATTTT
few	TRBD1	TRBJ1-1	TRBV14	CASSQDQGQGANTEAFF	TGTGCCAGCAGCCAAGATCAGGGACAGGGGGCAAACACTGAAGCTTTCTTT
NA	TRBD2	TRBJ2-1	TRBV15	CATSRDSYSGDNEQFF	TGTGCCACCAGCAGAGATAGTTATAGCGGGGACAATGAGCAGTTCTTC
NA	NA	TRBJ1-1	TRBV11-1	CASSRGTEAFF	TGTGCCAGCAGCCGGGGGACTGAAGCTTTCTTT
NA	NA	TRBJ2-7	TRBV5-6	CASSLWAGRTYEQYF	TGTGCCAGCAGCTTGTGGGCGGGGCGTACCTACGAGCAGTACTTC
NA	NA	TRBJ1-1	TRBV29-1	CSVDSGAGVMNTEAFF	TGCAGCGTTGATTCTGGGGCAGGGGTTATGAACACTGAAGCTTTCTTT
NA	NA	TRBJ2-2	TRBV9	CASSVAPRTESTGELFF	TGTGCCAGCAGCGTAGCCCCCCGGACAGAATCCACCGGGGAGCTGTTTTTT
NA	TRBD1	TRBJ2-5	TRBV7-9	CASSPVPVSGTGKTQYF	TGTGCCAGCAGCCCCGTCCCGGTCTCCGGGACAGGGAAGACCCAGTACTTC
NA	TRBD2	TRBJ2-2	TRBV7-3	CASSLGLANTGELFF	TGTGCCAGCAGCTTAGGACTAGCGAACACCGGGGAGCTGTTTTTT
NA	NA	TRBJ2-7	TRBV4-1	CASSHPPQTGAYEQYF	TGCGCCAGCAGCCATCCCCCCCAGACCGGGGCCTACGAGCAGTACTTC
NA	NA	TRBJ2-7	TRBV11-2	CASSLRSGYEQYF	TGTGCCAGCAGCTTAAGGTCAGGCTACGAGCAGTACTTC
NA	NA	TRBJ2-7	TRBV5-1	CASSHDRRDYEQYF	TGCGCCAGCAGCCACGACAGGCGCGACTACGAGCAGTACTTC
NA	TRBD2	TRBJ2-1	TRBV2	CASRAGTGDEQFF	TGTGCCAGCCGAGCGGGGACCGGCGATGAGCAGTTCTTC